This T cell receptor beta chain is drawn from a study of T cells after yellow fever vaccination. As for this clonotype: Its target is not known.

Study observations and caveats: Abundant clonotypes from the bulk population could get into FACS-sorted repertoires as contaminants. Booster sampling recovered most clones from primary vaccination (around 96% CD4, roughly 88% CD8). Peaking on day 5 versus 15, the secondary response was faster but weaker.

CDR1 is LGHNA, CDR2 YSLEER, per germline. V lost 1 base and J 4 bases, leaving 13 bases between the germline ends. This CDR3 is built from 16 residues. In making TCR cDNA, 5'RACE template switching added a universal primer site and UMIs to it. Each CDR3 protein gets one entry after TCRdb re-called the 5' RACE reads with MiXCR. The data contain a few hundred thousand distinct CDR3 sequences, around 13% of them seen just once; the ten biggest clones take up roughly 3.1%. V is TRBV4-3 and J is TRBJ2-2; weak D call: TRBD1 (5 bases). Material: CD4+ T cells sorted from PBMCs, obtained 15 days after the yellow fever booster vaccination. The clonotype comes from a man aged 18-30 years who received the YFV17D yellow fever vaccine. The CDR3 nucleotides read TGCGCCAGCAGCCAAGGGACACAGGATCGCACCGGGGAGCTGTTTTTT. It codes for CASSQGTQDRTGELFF.